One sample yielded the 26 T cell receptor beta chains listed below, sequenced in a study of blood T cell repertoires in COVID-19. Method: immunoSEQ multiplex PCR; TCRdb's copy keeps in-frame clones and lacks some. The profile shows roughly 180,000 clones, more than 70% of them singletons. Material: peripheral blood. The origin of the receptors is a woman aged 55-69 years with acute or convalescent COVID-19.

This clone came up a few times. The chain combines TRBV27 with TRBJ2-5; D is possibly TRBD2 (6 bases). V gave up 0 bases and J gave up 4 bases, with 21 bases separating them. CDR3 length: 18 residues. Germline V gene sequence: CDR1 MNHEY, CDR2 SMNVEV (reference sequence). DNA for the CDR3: TGTGCCAGCAGTTTATCGGGTAGCCCTGGGCGGAGGGGAGAGACCCAGTACTTC. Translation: CASSLSGSPGRRGETQYF.

DNA of the CDR3: TGTGCCAGCAGTTTGACTTCAGTGAATGGCTACACCTTC. This codes for CASSLTSVNGYTF. The chain links TRBV12-3 or TRBV12-4 to TRBJ1-2; D not certain. This CDR3 comprises 13 residues. V lost 3 bases to trimming and J lost 6 bases, with 11 bases between them.

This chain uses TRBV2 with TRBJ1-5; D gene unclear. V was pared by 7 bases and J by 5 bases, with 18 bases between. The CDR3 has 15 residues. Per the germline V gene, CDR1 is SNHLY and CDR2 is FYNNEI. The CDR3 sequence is CASTASGIKDQPQHF. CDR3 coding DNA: TGTGCCAGCACCGCCTCCGGGATAAAAGATCAGCCCCAGCATTTT.

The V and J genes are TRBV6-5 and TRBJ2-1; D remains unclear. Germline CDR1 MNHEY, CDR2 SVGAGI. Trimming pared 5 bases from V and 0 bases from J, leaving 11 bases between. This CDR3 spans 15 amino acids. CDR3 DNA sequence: TGTGCCAGCAGTATCGCCGATAGCTCCTACAATGAGCAGTTCTTC. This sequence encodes CASSIADSSYNEQFF.

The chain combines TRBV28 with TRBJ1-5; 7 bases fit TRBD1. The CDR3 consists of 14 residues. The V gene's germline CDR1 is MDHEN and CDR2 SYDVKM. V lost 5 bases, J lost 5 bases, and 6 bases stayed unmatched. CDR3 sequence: CASSLQGSHQPQHF. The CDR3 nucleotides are TGTGCCAGCAGTCTACAGGGGAGCCATCAGCCCCAGCATTTT.

The CDR3 loop is CASGTGGGGYTF. The CDR3 coding sequence is TGTGCCAGCGGGACAGGGGGAGGCGGCTACACCTTC. The chain combines TRBV2 with TRBJ1-2; 11 nucleotides line up with TRBD1. This CDR3 contains 12 residues. Germline V CDR1 and CDR2: SNHLY, FYNNEI. J was trimmed by 8 bases and V by 8 bases; bases with no gene match: 4.

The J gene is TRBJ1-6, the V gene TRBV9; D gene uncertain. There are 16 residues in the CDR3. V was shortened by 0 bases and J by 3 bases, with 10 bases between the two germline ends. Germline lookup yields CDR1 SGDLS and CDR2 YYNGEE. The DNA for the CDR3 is TGTGCCAGCAGCGTAGGGTCGCTAAGCTATAATTCACCCCTCCACTTT. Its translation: CASSVGSLSYNSPLHF.

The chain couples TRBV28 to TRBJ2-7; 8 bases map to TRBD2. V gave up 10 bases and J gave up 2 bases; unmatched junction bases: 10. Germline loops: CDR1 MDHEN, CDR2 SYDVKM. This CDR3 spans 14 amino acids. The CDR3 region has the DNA TGTGCCACCGGTAAGGGCGGGAGGCCCTACGAGCAGTACGTC. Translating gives CATGKGGRPYEQYV.

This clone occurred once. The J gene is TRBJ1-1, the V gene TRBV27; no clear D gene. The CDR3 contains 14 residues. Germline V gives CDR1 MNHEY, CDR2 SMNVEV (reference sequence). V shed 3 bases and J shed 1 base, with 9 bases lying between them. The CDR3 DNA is TGTGCCAGCAGTTTCACAATCTCGAACACTGAAGCTTTCTTT. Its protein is CASSFTISNTEAFF.

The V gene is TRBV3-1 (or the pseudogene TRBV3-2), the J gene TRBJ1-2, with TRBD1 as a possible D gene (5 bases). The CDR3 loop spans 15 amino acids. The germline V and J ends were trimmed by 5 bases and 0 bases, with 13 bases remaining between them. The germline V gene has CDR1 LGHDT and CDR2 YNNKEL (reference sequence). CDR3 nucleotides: TGTGCCAGCAGCTATGCAGGGACTACTAACTATGGCTACACCTTC. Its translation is CASSYAGTTNYGYTF.

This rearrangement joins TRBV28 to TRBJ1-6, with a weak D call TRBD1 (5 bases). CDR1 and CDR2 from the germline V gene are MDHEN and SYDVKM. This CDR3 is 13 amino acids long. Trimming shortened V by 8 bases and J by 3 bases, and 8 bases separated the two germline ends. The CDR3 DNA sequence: TGTGCCAGCGGGGGGAGCTATAATTCACCCCTCCACTTT. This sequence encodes CASGGSYNSPLHF.

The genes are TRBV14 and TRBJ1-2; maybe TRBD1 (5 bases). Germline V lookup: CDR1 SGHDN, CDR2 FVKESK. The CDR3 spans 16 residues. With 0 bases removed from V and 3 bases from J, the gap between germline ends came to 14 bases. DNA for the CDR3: TGTGCCAGCAGCCAAGATTTAAGGACACCCTACTATGGCTACACCTTC. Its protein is CASSQDLRTPYYGYTF.

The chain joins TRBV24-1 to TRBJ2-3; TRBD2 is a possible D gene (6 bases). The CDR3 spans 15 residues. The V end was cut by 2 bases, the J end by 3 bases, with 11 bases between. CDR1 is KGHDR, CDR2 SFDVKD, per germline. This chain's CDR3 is CATSDSPGLTDTQYF. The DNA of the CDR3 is TGTGCCACCAGTGATTCCCCGGGACTTACAGATACGCAGTATTTT.

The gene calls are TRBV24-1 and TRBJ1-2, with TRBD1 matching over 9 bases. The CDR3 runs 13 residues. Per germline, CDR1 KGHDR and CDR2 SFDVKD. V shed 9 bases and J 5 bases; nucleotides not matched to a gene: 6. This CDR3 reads CATGTGTGYGYTF. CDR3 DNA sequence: TGTGCCACCGGAACCGGGACAGGGTATGGCTACACCTTC.

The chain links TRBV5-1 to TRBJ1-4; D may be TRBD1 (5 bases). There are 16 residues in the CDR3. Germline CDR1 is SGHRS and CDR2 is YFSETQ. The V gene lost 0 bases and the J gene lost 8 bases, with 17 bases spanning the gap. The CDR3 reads CASSLDVQGSGEKLFF. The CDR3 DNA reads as TGCGCCAGCAGCTTGGACGTGCAGGGCTCCGGAGAAAAACTGTTTTTT.

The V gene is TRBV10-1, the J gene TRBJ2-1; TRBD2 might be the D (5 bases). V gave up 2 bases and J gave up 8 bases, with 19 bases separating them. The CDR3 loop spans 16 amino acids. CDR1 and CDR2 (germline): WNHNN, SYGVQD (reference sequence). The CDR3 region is CASSEEGQTKLHEQFF. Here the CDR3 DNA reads TGCGCCAGCAGTGAGGAGGGCCAAACGAAGCTTCATGAGCAGTTCTTC.

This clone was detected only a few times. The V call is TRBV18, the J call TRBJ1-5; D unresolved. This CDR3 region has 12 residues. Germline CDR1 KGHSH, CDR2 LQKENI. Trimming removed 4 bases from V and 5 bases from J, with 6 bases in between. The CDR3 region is CASSRVDQPQHF. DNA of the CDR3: TGTGCCAGCTCACGAGTCGATCAGCCCCAGCATTTT.

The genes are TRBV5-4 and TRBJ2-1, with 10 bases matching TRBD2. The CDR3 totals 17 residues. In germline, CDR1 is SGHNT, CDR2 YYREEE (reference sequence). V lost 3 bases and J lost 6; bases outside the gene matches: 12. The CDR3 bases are TGTGCCAGCAGCTCCTTCAAAGCGGGAGGGCCCTTCAATGAGCAGTTCTTC. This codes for CASSSFKAGGPFNEQFF.

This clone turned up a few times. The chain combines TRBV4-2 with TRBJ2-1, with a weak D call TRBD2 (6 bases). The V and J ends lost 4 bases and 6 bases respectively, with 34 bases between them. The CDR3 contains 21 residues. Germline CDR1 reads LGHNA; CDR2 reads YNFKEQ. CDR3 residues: CASSRRGGPNVDGTGRNEQFF. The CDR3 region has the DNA TGTGCCAGCAGCCGCAGAGGTGGACCGAATGTGGATGGGACTGGCCGCAATGAGCAGTTCTTC.

The CDR3 is CASSLSPSGRAKDNEQFF. DNA for the CDR3: TGTGCCAGCAGCTTAAGCCCCAGCGGGAGGGCCAAGGACAATGAGCAGTTCTTC. The rearrangement joins TRBV7-8 to TRBJ2-1, with TRBD2 matching 10 bases. Trimming took 2 bases from V and 5 from J; bases not matched to a gene: 12. The CDR3 is 18 amino acids. Germline assignment: CDR1 SGHVS and CDR2 FQNEAQ.

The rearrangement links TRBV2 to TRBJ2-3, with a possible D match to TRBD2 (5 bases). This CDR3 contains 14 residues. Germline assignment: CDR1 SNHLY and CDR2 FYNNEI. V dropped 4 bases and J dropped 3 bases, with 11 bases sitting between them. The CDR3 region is CASSGGQPTDTQYF. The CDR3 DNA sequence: TGTGCCAGCAGTGGCGGGCAGCCTACAGATACGCAGTATTTT.

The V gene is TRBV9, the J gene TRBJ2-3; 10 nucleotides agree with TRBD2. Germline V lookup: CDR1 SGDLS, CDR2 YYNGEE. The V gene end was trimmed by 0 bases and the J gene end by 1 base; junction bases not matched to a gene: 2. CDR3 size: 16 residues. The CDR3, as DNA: TGTGCCAGCAGCGTAGGGACTAGCGGAGGCACAGATACGCAGTATTTT. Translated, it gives CASSVGTSGGTDTQYF.

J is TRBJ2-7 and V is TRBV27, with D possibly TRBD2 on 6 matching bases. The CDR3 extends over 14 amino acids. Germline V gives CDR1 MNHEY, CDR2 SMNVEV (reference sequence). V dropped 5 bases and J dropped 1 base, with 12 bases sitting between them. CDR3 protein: CASSPGGFSYEQYF. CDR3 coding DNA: TGTGCCAGCAGTCCCGGGGGATTTTCCTACGAGCAGTACTTC.

In DNA, the CDR3 is TGTGCCAGCAGCTTACAGGGCGCAGATACGCAGTATTTT. Translation: CASSLQGADTQYF. The chain carries TRBV5-4 and TRBJ2-3; a possible D gene is TRBD1 (6 bases). CDR3 size: 13 residues. The ends were cut back, 2 bases at V and 4 bases at J, with 8 bases in the middle. In germline, CDR1 is SGHNT, CDR2 YYREEE (reference sequence).

The CDR3 DNA reads TGTGCCAGCAGCCTTTCAGGGGGAGAAACTGAAGCTTTCTTT. This codes for CASSLSGGETEAFF. V is TRBV3-1 (or the pseudogene TRBV3-2) and J is TRBJ1-1; 7 nucleotides agree with TRBD1. The CDR3 spans 14 residues. Germline CDR1 reads LGHDT; CDR2 reads YNNKEL (reference sequence). The V gene end was trimmed by 4 bases and the J gene end by 5 bases; junction bases not matched to a gene: 7.

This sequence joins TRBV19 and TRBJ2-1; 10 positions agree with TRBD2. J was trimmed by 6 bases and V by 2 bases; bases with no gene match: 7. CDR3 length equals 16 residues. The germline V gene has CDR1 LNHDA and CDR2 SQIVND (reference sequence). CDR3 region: CASSIIAGGRTNEQFF. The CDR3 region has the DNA TGTGCCAGTAGTATAATAGCGGGAGGCCGGACCAATGAGCAGTTCTTC.